Listed below are T cell receptor beta chains from one sample, sequenced in a study of human T cells and chemical hapten exposure. TCRdb redid the calling of the RACE reads with MiXCR, one entry per CDR3 protein. The sample holds 65,000 to 100,000 distinct CDR3 sequences, 6.5% to 8% seen once. This specimen consisted of whole blood, obtained in connection with sensitization to the hapten diphenylcyclopropenone (DPC). The receptors originated from a woman aged 30 to 39 with alopecia areata. Some clones in this sample may be carry-over from other donors' samples. The CDR3 runs from the conserved cysteine through the conserved F or W. Each record gives: D gene, V gene, J gene, clone size, CDR3 DNA, CDR3 protein. The D gene is left open where the match is weak. Size is stated for part of the rows, as once, few or many counts, or as a class when the clone is expanded.

-	TRBV3-1	TRBJ2-1	few	TGTGCCAGCAGCAGGGTGAATGAGCAGTTCTTC	CASSRVNEQFF
-	TRBV20-1	TRBJ1-1	many	TGCAGTGCTAGTTTCGGGGGCGGCACTGAAGCTTTCTTT	CSASFGGGTEAFF
TRBD2	TRBV25-1	TRBJ2-3	-	TGTGCCAGCAGTCCCGGACTAGCCGTTTCCACAGATACGCAGTATTTT	CASSPGLAVSTDTQYF
TRBD2	TRBV20-1	TRBJ2-5	many	TGCAGTACCCAGCGGGGGAGACAAGAGACCCAGTACTTC	CSTQRGRQETQYF
-	TRBV12-3/TRBV12-4	TRBJ1-5	few	TGTGCCAGCAGTTTATGGACTAATCAGCCCCAGCATTTT	CASSLWTNQPQHF
-	TRBV20-1	TRBJ2-3	many	TGCAGTGCTAGAGAGAACACAGATACGCAGTATTTT	CSARENTDTQYF
TRBD1	TRBV11-2	TRBJ2-1	many	TGTGCCAGCAGCTTTTACGGGACAGGTAATGAGCAGTTCTTC	CASSFYGTGNEQFF
-	TRBV7-2	TRBJ2-1	few	TGTGCCAGCAGCTTACGTCAAAGCTCCTACAATGAGCAGTTCTTC	CASSLRQSSYNEQFF
TRBD2	TRBV20-1	TRBJ2-7	-	TGCAGTGCTAGGGCGACTAGCGGGGGATTCTACGAGCAGTACTTC	CSARATSGGFYEQYF
-	TRBV30	TRBJ2-1	many	TGTGCCTGGAGTTTTAAACTGTACAATGAGCAGTTCTTC	CAWSFKLYNEQFF
TRBD2	TRBV7-2	TRBJ2-3	few	TGTGCCAGCAGCGAAAGGATGGTAGCGGGGCGCACAGATACGCAGTATTTT	CASSERMVAGRTDTQYF
-	TRBV27	TRBJ1-2	many	TGTGCCAGCAGTTTAGGGCGGAACTATGGCTACACCTTC	CASSLGRNYGYTF
-	TRBV5-1	TRBJ2-3	many	TGCGCCAGCAGCTTGGAGGGGAAGGATACGCAGTATTTT	CASSLEGKDTQYF
-	TRBV11-2	TRBJ2-5	many	TGTGCCAGCAGCCAGGGGGGGCTTTTACGAGAGACCCAGTACTTC	CASSQGGLLRETQYF
-	TRBV12-3/TRBV12-4	TRBJ1-2	-	TGTGCCAGCAGTTCCCCGGGAGACGCTAACTATGGCTACACCTTC	CASSSPGDANYGYTF
-	TRBV27	TRBJ2-7	many	TGTGCCAGCAGTCTCTGGGACGGAAGCTCCTACGAGCAGTACTTC	CASSLWDGSSYEQYF
-	TRBV5-1	TRBJ1-2	-	TGCGCCAGCAGCTTGGCCGGACGGGGTTTGAACTATGGCTACACCTTC	CASSLAGRGLNYGYTF
TRBD1	TRBV12-3/TRBV12-4	TRBJ2-1	-	TGTGCCAGCGTATCGGTGGGACAGGGCAATGAGCAGTTCTTC	CASVSVGQGNEQFF
TRBD1	TRBV9	TRBJ1-1	many	TGTGCCAGCAGCGTAGGGACAGGGAACACTGAAGCTTTCTTT	CASSVGTGNTEAFF
TRBD1	TRBV6-2/TRBV6-3	TRBJ2-2	-	TGTGCCAGCAGTTTTGGTCCAACCGGGACAGCCACCGGGGAGCTGTTTTTT	CASSFGPTGTATGELFF
-	TRBV5-4	TRBJ2-3	many	TGTGCCAGCAGCTTGGAAATTGCGGGGCCCGATACGCAGTATTTT	CASSLEIAGPDTQYF
TRBD1	TRBV6-5	TRBJ1-4	few	TGTGCCAGCAGTACTTGGGACAGGGGAAATGAAAAACTGTTTTTT	CASSTWDRGNEKLFF
TRBD1	TRBV5-1	TRBJ1-5	-	TGCGCCAGCAGCTTCGACAGGGGAGGACAGCCCCAGCATTTT	CASSFDRGGQPQHF
-	TRBV12-3/TRBV12-4	TRBJ1-2	many	TGTGCCAGCAGTTCTGGGACATCCCGCGTGTGGGGCTACACCTTC	CASSSGTSRVWGYTF
-	TRBV27	TRBJ1-2	few	TGTGCCAGCAGACGGACAGCCGACTATGGCTACACCTTC	CASRRTADYGYTF
TRBD1	TRBV7-2	TRBJ1-4	many	TGTGCCAGCAGCTTAGGGACAGGGAGGGTCGGTAATGAAAAACTGTTTTTT	CASSLGTGRVGNEKLFF
TRBD2	TRBV7-9	TRBJ2-1	many	TGTGCCAGCAGCTTGGGTCCGGGACTAGCGGAGGATGAGCAGTTCTTC	CASSLGPGLAEDEQFF
TRBD1	TRBV5-1	TRBJ1-1	-	TGCGCCAGCAGCTTCCGGGACAGGGGGCGGACTGAAGCTTTCTTT	CASSFRDRGRTEAFF
-	TRBV18	TRBJ1-2	few	TGTGCCAGCTCACCATTACAGGGCAACTATGGCTACACCTTC	CASSPLQGNYGYTF
-	TRBV7-2	TRBJ2-3	many	TGTGCCAGCAGCTCGGGGGACGGCACAGATACGCAGTATTTT	CASSSGDGTDTQYF
TRBD2	TRBV7-2	TRBJ2-3	many	TGTGCCAGCAGCCTCCGGACTAGCGGGGTCCCCCTGAGAGGCACAGATACGCAGTATTTT	CASSLRTSGVPLRGTDTQYF
-	TRBV12-3/TRBV12-4	TRBJ1-2	few	TGTGCCAGCAGTTTAGGGGCAGGGTATGGCTACACCTTC	CASSLGAGYGYTF
-	TRBV2	TRBJ1-5	few	TGTGCCACCAACAGAGATAGCAATCAGCCCCAGCATTTT	CATNRDSNQPQHF
TRBD1	TRBV2	TRBJ1-5	few	TGTGCCAGCAGCCCGGGACAGGGCAATCAGCCCCAGCATTTT	CASSPGQGNQPQHF
-	TRBV6-5	TRBJ1-1	few	TGTGCCAGCAGTTCCCCCCTTGGGGTAGCTTTCTTT	CASSSPLGVAFF
TRBD1	TRBV9	TRBJ1-5	many	TGTGCCAGCAGCCCGGGACAGGGGGCAAAGCAGCCCCAGCATTTT	CASSPGQGAKQPQHF
-	TRBV12-3/TRBV12-4	TRBJ2-3	many	TGTGCCAGCAGCCTACCCCGGGTCCACACAGATACGCAGTATTTT	CASSLPRVHTDTQYF
-	TRBV20-1	TRBJ1-1	few	TGCAGTGCCTCGCCAGGGGCGAACACTGAAGCTTTCTTT	CSASPGANTEAFF
-	TRBV29-1	TRBJ2-7	many	TGCAGTGCTTGGGCCGCCTCGGAGCAGTACTTC	CSAWAASEQYF